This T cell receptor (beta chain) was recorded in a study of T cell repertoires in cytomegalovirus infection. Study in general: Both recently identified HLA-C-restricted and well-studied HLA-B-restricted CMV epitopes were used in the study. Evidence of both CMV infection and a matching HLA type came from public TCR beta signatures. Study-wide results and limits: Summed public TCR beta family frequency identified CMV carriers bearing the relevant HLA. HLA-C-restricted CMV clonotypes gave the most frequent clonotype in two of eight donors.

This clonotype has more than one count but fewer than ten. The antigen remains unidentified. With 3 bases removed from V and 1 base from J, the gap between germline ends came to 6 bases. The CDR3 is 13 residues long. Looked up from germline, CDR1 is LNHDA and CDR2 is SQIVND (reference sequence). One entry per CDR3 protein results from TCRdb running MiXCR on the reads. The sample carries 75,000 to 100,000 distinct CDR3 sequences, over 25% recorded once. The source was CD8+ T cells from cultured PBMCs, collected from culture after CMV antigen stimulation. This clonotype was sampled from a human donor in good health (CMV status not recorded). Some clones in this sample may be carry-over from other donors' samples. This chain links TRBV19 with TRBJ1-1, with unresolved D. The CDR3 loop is CASSMIGNTEAFF. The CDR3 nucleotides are TGTGCCAGTAGTATGATCGGGAACACTGAAGCTTTCTTT.